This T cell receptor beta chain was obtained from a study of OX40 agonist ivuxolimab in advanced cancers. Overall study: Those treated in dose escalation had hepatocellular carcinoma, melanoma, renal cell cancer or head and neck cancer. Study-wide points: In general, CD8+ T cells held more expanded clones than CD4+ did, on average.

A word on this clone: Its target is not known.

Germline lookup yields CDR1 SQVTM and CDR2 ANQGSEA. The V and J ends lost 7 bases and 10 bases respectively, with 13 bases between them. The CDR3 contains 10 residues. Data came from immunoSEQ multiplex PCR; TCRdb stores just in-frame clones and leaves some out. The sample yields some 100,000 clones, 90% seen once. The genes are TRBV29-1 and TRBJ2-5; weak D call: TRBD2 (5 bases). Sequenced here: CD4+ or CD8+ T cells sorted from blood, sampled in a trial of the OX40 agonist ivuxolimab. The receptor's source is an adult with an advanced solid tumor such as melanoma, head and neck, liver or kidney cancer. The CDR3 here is CSALLGDQYF. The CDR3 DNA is TGCAGCGCCCTCTTGGGAGACCAGTACTTC.